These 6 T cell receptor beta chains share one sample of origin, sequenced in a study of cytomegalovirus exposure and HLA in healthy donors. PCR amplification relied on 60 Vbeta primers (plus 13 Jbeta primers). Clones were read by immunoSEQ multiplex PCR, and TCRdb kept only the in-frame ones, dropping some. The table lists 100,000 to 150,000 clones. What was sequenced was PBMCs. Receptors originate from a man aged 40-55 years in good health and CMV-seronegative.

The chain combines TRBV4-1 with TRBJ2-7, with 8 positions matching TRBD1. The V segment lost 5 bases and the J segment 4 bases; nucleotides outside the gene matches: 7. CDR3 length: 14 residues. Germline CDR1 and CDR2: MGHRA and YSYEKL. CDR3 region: CASSEGQGRYEQYF. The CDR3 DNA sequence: TGCGCCAGCAGCGAAGGACAGGGCCGGTACGAGCAGTACTTC.

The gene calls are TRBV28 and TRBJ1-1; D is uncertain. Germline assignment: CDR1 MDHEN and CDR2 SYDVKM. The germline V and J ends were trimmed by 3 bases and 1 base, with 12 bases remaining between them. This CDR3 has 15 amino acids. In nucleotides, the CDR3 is TGTGCCAGCAGTTTCGGCGCAGCTAGGAACACTGAAGCTTTCTTT. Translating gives CASSFGAARNTEAFF.

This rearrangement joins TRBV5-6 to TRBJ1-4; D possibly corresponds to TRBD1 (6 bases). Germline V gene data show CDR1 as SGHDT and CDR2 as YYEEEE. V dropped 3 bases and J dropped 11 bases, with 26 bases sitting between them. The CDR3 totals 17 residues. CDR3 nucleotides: TGTGCCAGCAGCTCTGGGGGGGCACAGGGACCTCCGAGGAAACTGTTTTTT. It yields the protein CASSSGGAQGPPRKLFF.

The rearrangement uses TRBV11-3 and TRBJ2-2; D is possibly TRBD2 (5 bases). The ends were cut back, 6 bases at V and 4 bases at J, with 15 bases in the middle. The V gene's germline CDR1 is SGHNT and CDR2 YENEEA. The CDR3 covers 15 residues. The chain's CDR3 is CASRNGELITGELFF. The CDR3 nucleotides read TGTGCCAGCAGGAACGGGGAACTCATCACCGGGGAGCTGTTTTTT. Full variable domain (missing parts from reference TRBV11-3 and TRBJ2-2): EAGVVQSPRYKIIEKKQPVAFWCNPISGHNTLYWYLQNLGQGPELLIRYENEEAVDDSQLPKDRFSAERLKGVDSTLKIQPAELGDSAVYLCASRNGELITGELFFGEGSRLTVL.

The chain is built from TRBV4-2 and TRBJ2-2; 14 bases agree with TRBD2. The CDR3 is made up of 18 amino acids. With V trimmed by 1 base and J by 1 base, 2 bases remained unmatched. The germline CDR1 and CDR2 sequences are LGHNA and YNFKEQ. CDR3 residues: CASSQVGLAGGNTGELFF. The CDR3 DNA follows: TGTGCCAGCAGCCAAGTAGGACTAGCGGGAGGGAACACCGGGGAGCTGTTTTTT.

The CDR3: CASSPRQGHGANVLTF. In DNA form, the CDR3 reads TGTGCCAGCAGCCCCCGACAGGGGCATGGGGCCAACGTCCTGACTTTC. J is TRBJ2-6 and V is TRBV21-1; TRBD1, the D gene given by the table, was not confirmed from the DNA. TRBV21-1 is a known pseudogene. The CDR3 length is 16 residues.